This T cell receptor (beta chain) stems from a study of blood T cell repertoires in COVID-19 (dated by TCRdb to 2018 to 2021). Study-wide context: The collaborator samples originated in the United States, Italy and Spain and spanned the acute and convalescent phases of COVID-19. Samples came from the ongoing ImmuneRACE study (first 160 participants) plus 1,254 subjects from 6 global collaborators. Nearly every sample came with metadata listing a de-identified subject ID, COVID-19 status, age in years and sex. The repertoires were made available in a free public database intended to serve as a resource for research on the immune response to SARS-CoV-2. The prospective study material was composed of cDNA or gDNA derived from T cells, B-cell-depleted T cells, or PBMCs. Where available, HLA class I and class II types were taken from metadata supplied by the sample provider and were not determined by assay-based typing. Deeply sampled blood TCRbeta repertoires from subjects exposed to, actively infected with, or recovered from COVID-19 were included in the dataset.

The germline V gene (reference sequence) gives CDR1 as SEHNR and CDR2 as FQNEAQ. Relative to germline, V is 5 bases shorter and J is 7 bases shorter, with 9 bases between their ends. From its cysteine to its phenylalanine, the CDR3 spans 11 amino acids. Only CDR3 DNA is held: 33 bases, read in frame from base 1. Remarks on this clone: What this receptor recognizes is not known. Base qualities are not provided; no much larger clone lies one nucleotide away. Other DNA sequences in this specimen translate into the identical CDR3.

The immunoSEQ Assay, a bias-controlled multiplex PCR, was used to amplify TCRbeta CDR3 regions from genomic DNA. In the source study's methods: Within the assay, amplification of reference gene primers was used to estimate how many nucleated cells each sample contained. To quantify the absolute abundance of each unique TCRbeta CDR3 rearrangement, sequence reads were collapsed and filtered. For each sample, productive Simpson clonality was calculated as the square root of Simpson's diversity index over productive rearrangements. Here the immuneACCESS table is served through TCRdb, limited to in-frame sequences with V and J called. Missing clones are a known gap in these copies; in checked studies unresolved V genes cover under half, and the rest lacks a known reason. That table furnishes V, J and clone size, whereas the DNA furnished D and trimming. This sample is represented by around 100,000 clones; roughly 91% of them were singletons. Roughly 7% of the sample comes from the top ten.

Results the study describes overall, beyond this receptor: How much clinical and demographic metadata was included differed by source and by participant, and the metadata was provided uncurated.

One collaborating source in Seattle enrolled patients while the patients were actively infected and followed the patients over time throughout the course of disease. Each collaborating institution followed its own protocols to collect whole blood in K2EDTA tubes. Collaborator samples were shipped for TCRbeta analysis as frozen whole blood, isolated PBMCs, or DNA extracted from either sample type. Recombination linked TRBV7-9 to TRBJ2-7; TRBD1 is perhaps the D gene, given 7 matching bases. Source material: peripheral blood. The sequence derives from a man aged 18 to 29 with COVID-19, enrolled during active disease. The CDR3 has the sequence CASSPGGEQYF. The sequenced DNA: TGTGCCAGCAGCCCAGGGGGGGAGCAGTACTTC.